Presented here are 32 T cell receptor beta chains from one specimen sequenced in a study of T cells in Graves' hyperthyroidism and ophthalmopathy. Amplification of TCR beta CDR3 regions used RNA as the template. In the first-round RT-PCR of the TCR CDR3, the HTBI primer set was used. TCRdb re-analysed the multiplex PCR reads in MiXCR, keeping a single row per CDR3 protein. The data contain a few hundred thousand distinct CDR3 sequences, roughly 13% of them singletons. The sample comprised blood. These receptors all come from a woman aged 18-35 years with Graves' hyperthyroidism.

Many counts were recorded for this clonotype. The CDR3 nucleotides read TGTGCCAGCAGTTACGAACCTCGGCTTCAAGCTTTCTTT. This encodes CASSYEPRLQAFF. The V gene is TRBV6-5, the J gene TRBJ1-1, with no clear D. Trimming stripped 2 bases from V and 9 bases from J, with 13 bases between. In germline, CDR1 is MNHEY, CDR2 SVGAGI. This CDR3 is built from 13 residues.

The V call is TRBV5-5, the J call TRBJ2-7; a weak D match, TRBD1 (6 bases). Trimming left V 2 bases short and J 5 bases short, with 11 bases between. From germline, CDR1 is SGHKS and CDR2 YYEKEE (reference sequence). CDR3 length: 13 amino acids. The CDR3 nucleotides read TGTGCCAGCAGCTTTGGGACAAGGGACGAGCAGTACTTC. Its translation is CASSFGTRDEQYF.

This clonotype came up a few times. The chain couples TRBV2 to TRBJ2-2, with D perhaps given as TRBD1 or TRBD2 (6 bases each). CDR1 is SNHLY and CDR2 is FYNNEI in the germline V gene. V was trimmed by 4 bases and J by 0 bases, leaving 27 bases between them. The CDR3 has 21 residues. Here the CDR3 DNA reads TGTGCCAGCAGTGGTCCCGGTGGGCGCTCGAGGGGGGTCTCGAACACCGGGGAGCTGTTTTTT. It translates to CASSGPGGRSRGVSNTGELFF. The full variable domain, with the rest looked up from reference TRBV2 and TRBJ2-2, is EPEVTQTPSHQVTQMGQEVILRCVPISNHLYFYWYRQILGQKVEFLVSFYNNEISEKSEIFDDQFSVERPDGSNFTLKIRSTKLEDSAMYFCASSGPGGRSRGVSNTGELFFGEGSRLTVL.

This rearrangement joins TRBV9 to TRBJ2-1; 8 nucleotides agree with TRBD2. V shed 0 bases and J 10 bases; nucleotides not matched to a gene: 9. The germline gives CDR1 SGDLS, CDR2 YYNGEE. CDR3 size: 15 residues. The CDR3 loop reads CASSVAVGRAVEQFF. The CDR3 coding sequence is TGTGCCAGCAGCGTAGCGGTCGGGAGGGCCGTGGAGCAGTTCTTC.

Notes on this clonotype: A much larger clone differs from this one at a single base, so this may be a read error. V usage is TRBV11-2 and J usage is TRBJ2-7; 7 nucleotides match TRBD1. The length of the CDR3 is 13 residues. The J segment lost 3 bases and the V segment lost 4 bases, leaving 3 bases of the junction unmatched. Germline V gene sequence: CDR1 SGHAT, CDR2 FQNNGV. In DNA form, the CDR3 reads TGTGCCAGCAGCTCCGGACAGGTCTACGAGCAGTACTTC. This gives the protein CASSSGQVYEQYF. The full variable domain, its missing parts supplied by reference TRBV11-2 and TRBJ2-7, is EAGVAQSPRYKIIEKRQSVAFWCNPISGHATLYWYQQILGQGPKLLIQFQNNGVVDDSQLPKDRFSAERLKGVDSTLKIQPAKLEDSAVYLCASSSGQVYEQYFGPGTRLTVT.

This clonotype has a count of ten or more. The J gene is TRBJ2-7, the V gene TRBV28, with 13 bases fitting TRBD2. V was clipped by 4 bases and J by 5 bases; unmatched bases: 5. Germline V lookup: CDR1 MDHEN, CDR2 SYDVKM. CDR3 length: 15 amino acids. CDR3 protein: CASSSGLAGYHEQYF. The CDR3 nucleotides read TGTGCCAGCAGTTCGGGACTAGCGGGATACCACGAGCAGTACTTC.

This chain links TRBV4-3 with TRBJ2-7; 8 nucleotides line up with TRBD2. The CDR3 runs 15 residues. V dropped 1 base and J dropped 6; count of bases not matched to a gene: 8. Germline V gene sequence: CDR1 LGHNA, CDR2 YSLEER. The DNA for the CDR3 is TGCGCCAGCAGCCAAGCGGCCAGCGGGAGTGGCGAGCAGTACTTC. It specifies CASSQAASGSGEQYF.

The chain is built from TRBV24-1 and TRBJ2-2; D possibly corresponds to TRBD1 (5 bases). The length of the CDR3 is 15 residues. V was trimmed by 4 bases and J by 0 bases, leaving 8 bases between them. Germline loops: CDR1 KGHDR, CDR2 SFDVKD. The CDR3 here is CATSEQDTNTGELFF. CDR3 nucleotide sequence: TGTGCCACCAGTGAGCAGGACACGAACACCGGGGAGCTGTTTTTT.

This clonotype was recorded many times. The rearrangement uses TRBV30 and TRBJ1-6; TRBD1 is a possible D gene (6 bases). With 6 bases removed from V and 7 bases from J, the gap between germline ends came to 13 bases. The CDR3 is made up of 13 amino acids. Per the germline V gene, CDR1 is GTSNPN and CDR2 is SVGIG (reference sequence). DNA of the CDR3: TGTGCCTGTAACTCCGGGACAAATTCACCCCTCCACTTT. As protein: CACNSGTNSPLHF. Together with reference TRBV30 and TRBJ1-6, the CDR3 gives the full variable domain: SQTIHQWPATLVQPVGSPLSLECTVEGTSNPNLYWYRQAAGRGLQLLFYSVGIGQISSEVPQNLSASRPQDRQFILSSKKLLLSDSGFYLCACNSGTNSPLHFGNGTRLTVT.

This clonotype showed up many times. Here the CDR3 reads CASSLYAGGEKLFF. In nucleotides, the CDR3 is TGTGCCAGCAGCTTATACGCCGGAGGTGAAAAACTGTTTTTT. The chain employs TRBV7-2 and TRBJ1-4; D ambiguous. The CDR3 is made up of 14 amino acids. Germline values: CDR1 SGHTA, CDR2 FQGNSA. The germline V and J ends were trimmed by 2 bases and 7 bases, with 11 bases remaining between them.

This clonotype appeared many times. The chain has TRBV7-2 and TRBJ2-1; D perhaps matches TRBD2 (6 bases). CDR3 length equals 14 residues. Per germline, CDR1 SGHTA and CDR2 FQGNSA. V was cut by 1 base and J by 6 bases, with 10 bases left in between. The CDR3 spells CASSLELAGNEQFF. CDR3 nucleotide sequence: TGTGCCAGCAGCTTAGAACTAGCCGGCAATGAGCAGTTCTTC. The full variable domain, in which reference TRBV7-2 and TRBJ2-1 provide the parts outside the CDR3, is GAGVSQSPSNKVTEKGKDVELRCDPISGHTALYWYRQSLGQGLEFLIYFQGNSAPDKSGLPSDRFSAERTGGSVSTLTIQRTQQEDSAVYLCASSLELAGNEQFFGPGTRLTVL.

Concerning this clonotype: A much larger clonotype is one base distant, so this may be a read error. The rearrangement joins TRBV20-1 to TRBJ2-2, with 10 bases that match TRBD2. Germline V gene sequence: CDR1 DFQATT, CDR2 SNEGSKA (reference sequence). The CDR3 loop spans 14 amino acids. The CDR3 reads CGARKREGTGELFF. In DNA form, the CDR3 reads TGCGGTGCTAGGAAGCGGGAGGGCACCGGGGAGCTGTTTTTT.

The rearrangement joins TRBV7-6 to TRBJ1-3; D remains ambiguous. This CDR3 spans 13 amino acids. The germline V gene has CDR1 SGHVS and CDR2 FNYEAQ. With 5 bases removed from V and 6 bases from J, the gap between germline ends came to 11 bases. This CDR3 reads CASSNELANTIYF. The CDR3 DNA follows: TGTGCCAGCAGCAACGAACTCGCAAACACCATATATTTT.

This clonotype was detected ten times or more. The V and J genes are TRBV7-2 and TRBJ2-5; 10 bases map to TRBD1. V shed 3 bases and J 4 bases; nucleotides not matched to a gene: 5. The CDR3 length is 15 residues. Germline V gene data show CDR1 as SGHTA and CDR2 as FQGNSA. This CDR3 reads CASSFDRGRVETQYF. The CDR3 DNA sequence: TGTGCCAGCAGCTTCGACAGGGGGCGGGTAGAGACCCAGTACTTC.

This clonotype was counted only a few times. The rearrangement joins TRBV20-1 to TRBJ2-3, with D tentatively TRBD2 (6 bases). There are 15 residues in the CDR3. In germline, CDR1 is DFQATT, CDR2 SNEGSKA (reference sequence). Trimming took off 1 base at V and 3 bases at J, with 14 bases between the two ends. The CDR3 reads CSARVFGGSTDTQYF. The CDR3 DNA follows: TGCAGTGCTAGAGTATTCGGGGGATCGACAGATACGCAGTATTTT.

Many counts were recorded for this clonotype. This chain links TRBV18 with TRBJ1-5, with D possibly matching TRBD1 (5 bases). The CDR3 runs 15 residues. The germline gives CDR1 KGHSH, CDR2 LQKENI. Trimming shortened V by 3 bases and J by 1 base, and 10 bases separated the two germline ends. This CDR3 is CASSPYGGSNQPQHF. The CDR3 nucleotides are TGTGCCAGCTCACCGTATGGGGGAAGCAATCAGCCCCAGCATTTT. The full variable domain, rest sourced from reference TRBV18 and TRBJ1-5, is NAGVMQNPRHLVRRRGQEARLRCSPMKGHSHVYWYRQLPEEGLKFMVYLQKENIIDESGMPKERFSAEFPKEGPSILRIQQVVRGDSAAYFCASSPYGGSNQPQHFGDGTRLSIL.

This clonotype was found many times. The rearrangement links TRBV19 to TRBJ1-1; D is ambiguous. Trimming took 0 bases from V and 1 from J, leaving 9 bases between them. CDR3 length: 15 residues. Per the germline V gene, CDR1 is LNHDA and CDR2 is SQIVND (reference sequence). The CDR3 sequence is CASSIEFGGNTEAFF. The CDR3 nucleotides read TGTGCCAGTAGTATAGAGTTCGGAGGGAACACTGAAGCTTTCTTT.

This clonotype was counted at least ten times. This sequence joins TRBV7-2 and TRBJ1-5, with unresolved D. V gave up 5 bases and J gave up 4 bases, with 12 bases separating them. The germline V gene has CDR1 SGHTA and CDR2 FQGNSA. The CDR3 spans 14 residues. In nucleotides, the CDR3 is TGTGCCAGCAGCCCAAACAGTGGGAATCAGCCCCAGCATTTT. This translates into CASSPNSGNQPQHF.

A few counts support this clonotype. The chain uses TRBV9 and TRBJ1-1; D is unclear. Trimming left V 0 bases short and J 0 bases short, with 12 bases between. The germline V gene has CDR1 SGDLS and CDR2 YYNGEE. The CDR3 loop spans 16 amino acids. The CDR3 spells CASSVGVANLNTEAFF. The DNA of the CDR3 is TGTGCCAGCAGCGTAGGTGTTGCGAATCTGAACACTGAAGCTTTCTTT.

This clonotype appeared a few times. The rearrangement uses TRBV9 and TRBJ2-7; D unclear. The V and J ends lost 4 bases and 6 bases respectively, with 14 bases between them. The germline V gene has CDR1 SGDLS and CDR2 YYNGEE. The CDR3 covers 13 residues. CDR3 amino acids: CASSPRLGLEQYF. Written as DNA, the CDR3 is TGTGCCAGCAGCCCCCGTCTTGGGCTCGAGCAGTACTTC.

CDR3 protein: CASSTDWEQFF. CDR3 in DNA: TGCGCCAGCAGCACGGACTGGGAGCAGTTCTTC. This chain joins TRBV5-1 and TRBJ2-1; tentative D call: TRBD2 (5 bases). Germline values: CDR1 SGHRS, CDR2 YFSETQ. The CDR3 is made up of 11 amino acids. The V and J ends lost 4 bases and 10 bases respectively, with 9 bases between them. Full variable domain (missing parts from reference TRBV5-1 and TRBJ2-1): KAGVTQTPRYLIKTRGQQVTLSCSPISGHRSVSWYQQTPGQGLQFLFEYFSETQRNKGNFPGRFSGRQFSNSRSEMNVSTLELGDSALYLCASSTDWEQFFGPGTRLTVL.

This clonotype was observed at least ten times. The J gene is TRBJ2-1, the V gene TRBV27; the D gene is possibly TRBD2 (6 bases). With 5 bases removed from V and 0 bases from J, the gap between germline ends came to 11 bases. This CDR3 contains 15 residues. Germline-derived CDR1 and CDR2 are MNHEY and SMNVEV (reference sequence). The CDR3 nucleotides are TGTGCCAGCAGTGTTGTCGGGAGCTCCTACAATGAGCAGTTCTTC. Protein product: CASSVVGSSYNEQFF.

This clonotype was detected ten times or more. The chain uses TRBV5-1 and TRBJ1-5, with D maybe TRBD1 (5 bases). CDR1 and CDR2 from the germline V gene are SGHRS and YFSETQ. The CDR3 totals 16 residues. Trimming pared 2 bases from V and 1 base from J, leaving 13 bases between. CDR3 nucleotides: TGCGCCAGCAGCTTTATTCAGGGAAGCAGCAATCAGCCCCAGCATTTT. Amino acids: CASSFIQGSSNQPQHF.

This clonotype has a count of ten or more. The gene calls are TRBV10-3 and TRBJ1-2; a weak D match, TRBD1 (6 bases). The length of the CDR3 is 16 residues. Germline V gene sequence: CDR1 ENHRY, CDR2 SYGVKD. V was pared by 2 bases and J by 4 bases, with 17 bases between. The CDR3 protein is CAISEPRDNGLYGYTF. CDR3 nucleotides: TGTGCCATCAGTGAGCCGCGGGACAATGGCCTCTATGGCTACACCTTC.

This clonotype was counted only a few times. The chain recombines TRBV19 with TRBJ1-2; D not certain. Trimming pared 5 bases from V and 3 bases from J, leaving 16 bases between. This CDR3 comprises 15 residues. Looked up from germline, CDR1 is LNHDA and CDR2 is SQIVND (reference sequence). The DNA of the CDR3 is TGTGCCAGTAGTTCTCGGTCCGGGCGGTACTATGGCTACACCTTC. It specifies CASSSRSGRYYGYTF.

This clonotype was picked up many times. The chain has TRBV2 and TRBJ2-7; unclear D gene. V lost 6 bases to trimming and J lost 6 bases, with 9 bases between them. Germline V CDR1 and CDR2: SNHLY, FYNNEI. This CDR3 is built from 11 residues. CDR3: CASSQGFEQYF. The CDR3 nucleotides read TGTGCCAGCAGCCAAGGTTTCGAGCAGTACTTC.

This clonotype has just a few counts. The CDR3 spells CASSVSGRGDTQYF. CDR3 in DNA: TGTGCCAGCAGCGTCTCCGGGAGGGGTGATACGCAGTATTTT. V is TRBV9 and J is TRBJ2-3; 8 bases line up with TRBD2. CDR1 SGDLS and CDR2 YYNGEE come from the germline V gene. The J segment lost 6 bases and the V segment lost 2 bases, leaving 5 bases of the junction unmatched. The CDR3 has 14 amino acids.

In its sample, this clonotype was seen many times. The rearrangement joins TRBV7-9 to TRBJ2-7; 10 positions match TRBD1. J lost 3 bases, V lost 5 bases, and 10 bases had no gene match. The CDR3 runs 16 residues. Germline V gives CDR1 SEHNR, CDR2 FQNEAQ (reference sequence). CDR3 protein: CASSARTGQGNYEQYF. The CDR3 nucleotides are TGTGCCAGCAGCGCAAGAACGGGACAGGGGAACTACGAGCAGTACTTC.

This rearrangement joins TRBV6-1 to TRBJ1-2; 8 positions match TRBD1. Germline CDR1 reads MNHNS; CDR2 reads SASEGT. The junction had 6 bases not matched to a gene; V was cut back by 7 bases and J by 5 bases. This CDR3 comprises 13 residues. The CDR3 loop is CASKTGETYGYTF. CDR3 in DNA: TGTGCCAGCAAGACAGGGGAAACGTATGGCTACACCTTC.

This clonotype was seen at least ten times. The chain recombines TRBV18 with TRBJ2-1; D might be TRBD1 or TRBD2, each matching 5 bases. There are 15 residues in the CDR3. CDR1 is KGHSH, CDR2 LQKENI, per germline. Trimming shortened V by 6 bases and J by 7 bases, and 19 bases separated the two germline ends. The CDR3 loop is CASSPGTTGVNEQFF. The CDR3 bases are TGTGCCAGCTCTCCCGGGACCACCGGCGTGAATGAGCAGTTCTTC.

This chain links TRBV20-1 with TRBJ2-5; perhaps TRBD2 as D (6 bases). V dropped 0 bases and J dropped 5 bases, with 16 bases sitting between them. CDR3 size: 15 residues. CDR1 and CDR2 (germline): DFQATT, SNEGSKA (reference sequence). The CDR3 sequence: CSARDRGIPPETQYF. CDR3 nucleotide sequence: TGCAGTGCTAGAGATCGCGGGATTCCTCCGGAGACCCAGTACTTC.

This clonotype was observed many times. The chain couples TRBV3-1 to TRBJ2-7; D is possibly TRBD1 (5 bases). Trimming took off 1 base at V and 7 bases at J, with 8 bases between the two ends. The CDR3 extends over 12 amino acids. Germline CDR1 reads LGHDT; CDR2 reads YNNKEL (reference sequence). CDR3 sequence (DNA): TGTGCCAGCAGCCAAGCAAGGGGAGAGCAGTACTTC. Encoded protein: CASSQARGEQYF.